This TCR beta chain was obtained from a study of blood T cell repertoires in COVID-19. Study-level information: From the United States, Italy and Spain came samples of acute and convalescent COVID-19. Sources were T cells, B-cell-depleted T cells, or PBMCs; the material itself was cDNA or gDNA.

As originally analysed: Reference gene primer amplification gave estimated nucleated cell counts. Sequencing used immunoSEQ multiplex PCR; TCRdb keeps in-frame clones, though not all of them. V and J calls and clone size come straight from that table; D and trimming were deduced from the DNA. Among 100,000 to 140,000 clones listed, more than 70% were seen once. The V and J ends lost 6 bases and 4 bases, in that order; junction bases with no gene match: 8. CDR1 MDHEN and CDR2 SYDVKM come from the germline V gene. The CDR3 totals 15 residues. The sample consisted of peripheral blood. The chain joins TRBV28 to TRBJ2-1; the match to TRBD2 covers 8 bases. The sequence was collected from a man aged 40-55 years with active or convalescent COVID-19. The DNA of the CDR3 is TGTGCCAGCAGGTCAGGACTAGCCGGTTACAATGAGCAGTTCTTC. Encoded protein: CASRSGLAGYNEQFF.